Given below is one TCR beta chain in context. No cognate antigen has been identified for it. No base-level quality is on record; no much larger clone is a single base apart. The data belong to a study of blood T cell repertoires in COVID-19 (dated by TCRdb to 2019 to 2021). Some background on the complete study: Samples covering the acute and convalescent phases of COVID-19 were provided by collaborators in the United States, Italy and Spain. The repertoires were made available in a free public database intended to serve as a resource for research on the immune response to SARS-CoV-2. The dataset comprised deeply sampled blood TCRbeta repertoires from subjects exposed to, actively infected with, or recovered from COVID-19. Where available, HLA class I and class II types were obtained from metadata supplied by the sample provider rather than from assay-based typing. Nearly every sample came with metadata listing a de-identified subject ID, COVID-19 status, age in years and sex. Samples came from the ongoing ImmuneRACE study (first 160 participants) plus 1,254 subjects from 6 global collaborators. The prospective study material was composed of cDNA or gDNA derived from T cells, B-cell-depleted T cells, or PBMCs.

Trimming costs V 6 bases and J 6 bases, and their ends lie 18 bases apart. The CDR3 has 15 amino acids, counting the end cysteine and phenylalanine. Only CDR3 DNA is held: 45 bases, read in frame from base 1. CDR1 and CDR2 are read off the germline V gene (reference sequence) as SEHNR and FQNEAQ. Points the paper makes about the study in general: The amount of clinical and demographic metadata varied by source and participant and was provided uncurated.

The immunoSEQ Assay, a bias-controlled multiplex PCR, was used to amplify TCRbeta CDR3 regions from genomic DNA. Processing in the source paper ran as follows. Within the assay, amplification of reference gene primers was used to estimate how many nucleated cells each sample contained. To quantify the absolute abundance of each unique TCRbeta CDR3 rearrangement, sequence reads were collapsed and filtered. For each sample, productive Simpson clonality was calculated by taking the square root of Simpson's diversity index across productive rearrangements. As stored in TCRdb, this immuneACCESS dataset retains in-frame rearrangements with V and J assigned. A fraction of the clones does not appear; measured against another copy, unresolved V genes explain less than half of the discrepancy, and the remainder lacks a known reason. Clonal size and the V and J genes are those of that table, whereas D and trimming came from the DNA. The sample includes a few hundred thousand clones, with 75% to 90% observed a single time. The ten largest clones represent roughly 5.1% of the sample.

One collaborating source in Seattle enrolled patients during active infection and followed them longitudinally through the course of disease. The collaborating institutions used their own protocols to collect whole blood in K2EDTA tubes. Collaborator samples were shipped for TCRbeta analysis as frozen whole blood, isolated PBMCs, or DNA extracted from either sample type. The V and J segments used are TRBV7-9 and TRBJ2-4, with the D gene uncertain. The source is a woman in her 70s with COVID-19, enrolled during active disease. The sequenced sample consisted of peripheral blood. The CDR3 loop reads CASSKGPGVVNIQYF. The DNA reads as follows: TGTGCCAGCAGTAAAGGCCCGGGTGTGGTAAACATTCAGTACTTC.